This is a list of T cell receptor beta chains from one sample in a study of control samples from healthy donors and cancer patients. Assay: immunoSEQ multiplex PCR; the TCRdb copy retains only in-frame clones and omits some. The sample consists of 75,000 to 90,000 clones, under 90% of them appearing once. The sequenced sample consisted of blood. The receptor source for this set is a woman aged 40 to 50 in good health. The CDR3 runs from the conserved cysteine through the conserved F or W. Each record gives: J gene, clone size, V gene, D gene, CDR3 DNA, CDR3 protein. D genes are given only for firm matches. Clone sizes are given selectively: once, few, many, or a class where the clone is expanded.

TRBJ1-6 | NA | TRBV15 | NA | TGTGCCACCAGCAGAGGCGGGGGGGCTTCCTATAATTCACCCCTCCACTTT | CATSRGGGASYNSPLHF
TRBJ2-3 | NA | TRBV6-5 | NA | TGTGCCAGCAGCTTTGGGCTCCCTAGCACAGATACGCAGTATTTT | CASSFGLPSTDTQYF
TRBJ2-2 | NA | TRBV7-9 | NA | TGTGCCAGCAGCGGTGGGGCAGGGAGGGAGCTGTTTTTT | CASSGGAGRELFF
TRBJ2-3 | NA | TRBV5-5 | NA | TGTGCCAGCAGCACGGGACATAGCACAGATACGCAGTATTTT | CASSTGHSTDTQYF
TRBJ2-3 | NA | TRBV5-4 | NA | TGTGCCAGCAGCTTGGGAAGGGGAAGGGGCACAGATACGCAGTATTTT | CASSLGRGRGTDTQYF
TRBJ2-3 | once | TRBV2 | NA | TGTGCCAGCGGACACCCGAGCACAGATACGCAGTATTTT | CASGHPSTDTQYF
TRBJ1-2 | NA | TRBV4-1 | NA | TGCGCCAGCAGCCACCCGGGCCAGGATGGCTACACCTTC | CASSHPGQDGYTF
TRBJ1-2 | NA | TRBV4-3 | TRBD1 | TGCGCCAGCAGCCAAGCCAGGGGGGGATTCGATGGCTACACCTTC | CASSQARGGFDGYTF
TRBJ2-4 | once | TRBV25-1 | NA | TGTGCCAGAATAGGGGATGGCAAAAACATTCAGTACTTC | CARIGDGKNIQYF
TRBJ2-3 | NA | TRBV7-3 | TRBD2 | TGTGCCAGCAGCTCCCCGGGACTAGCGGGGGGGCGGGATACGCAGTATTTT | CASSSPGLAGGRDTQYF